This T cell receptor beta chain was captured by sequencing in a study of cytomegalovirus exposure and HLA in healthy donors. Notes on this clone: What it binds is unknown.

PCR was performed using 60 Vbeta and 13 Jbeta primers. Data came from immunoSEQ multiplex PCR; TCRdb stores just in-frame clones and leaves some out. This sample has some 150,000 clones, with approximately 78% found just once. Each donor was healthy, and each was a bone marrow donor. Study-wide results and caveats: For most TCR beta V segments, an earlier analysis put the productive rate at about 87% or about 30% of the time. Accurate HLA-A and HLA-B prediction from TCR beta sequences was reported for most subjects.

V shed 8 bases and J 5 bases; nucleotides not matched to a gene: 3. Germline V CDR1 and CDR2: SNHLY, FYNNEI. This CDR3 is built from 13 residues. This clonotype was obtained from a man aged 35 to 55 in good health and CMV-seropositive. V gene TRBV2 combines with J gene TRBJ2-7, with 13 bases fitting TRBD2. The source material was PBMCs. The CDR3 DNA is TGTGCCAGCTGGACTAGCGGGAGCCACGAGCAGTACTTC. Encoded protein: CASWTSGSHEQYF.